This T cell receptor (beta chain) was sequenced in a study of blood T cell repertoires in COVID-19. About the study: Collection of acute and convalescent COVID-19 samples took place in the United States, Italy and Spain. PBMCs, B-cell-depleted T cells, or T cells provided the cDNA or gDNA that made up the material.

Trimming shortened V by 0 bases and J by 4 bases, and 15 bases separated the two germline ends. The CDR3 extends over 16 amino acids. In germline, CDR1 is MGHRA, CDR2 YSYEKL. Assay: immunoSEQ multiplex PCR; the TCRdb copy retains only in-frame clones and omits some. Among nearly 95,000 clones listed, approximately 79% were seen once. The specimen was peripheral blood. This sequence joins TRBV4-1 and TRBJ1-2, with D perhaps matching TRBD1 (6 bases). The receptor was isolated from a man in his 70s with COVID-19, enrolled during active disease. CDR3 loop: CASSQDTGIPSYGYTF. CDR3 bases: TGCGCCAGCAGCCAAGATACAGGGATCCCCTCCTATGGCTACACCTTC.